These 9 T cell receptor beta chains came from one sample sequenced in a study of beta chain features in type 1 diabetes. The entirety of the isolated RNA underwent reverse transcription, so expressed TCRB transcripts were sequenced. Only in-frame clones appear in the TCRdb table, and some are missing; sequencing was by immunoSEQ multiplex PCR. The data show more than 300,000 clones, with about 14% seen just once and 0.019% held by the top ten. Sequenced sample: naive CD4+ T cells from blood. These receptors originate from a woman in her late teens or twenties in good health.

This chain links TRBV5-4 with TRBJ2-7, with 10 bases identical to TRBD2. The CDR3 runs to 13 residues. V was pared by 4 bases and J by 6 bases, with 4 bases of the junction left unmatched. Germline lookup yields CDR1 SGHNT and CDR2 YYREEE (reference sequence). For the CDR3, the DNA is TGTGCCAGCAGCACCCGACTAGCGGGCGAGCAGTACTTC. This codes for CASSTRLAGEQYF.

The chain has TRBV30 and TRBJ1-1; perhaps TRBD1 as D (6 bases). The CDR3 runs 11 residues. In germline, CDR1 is GTSNPN, CDR2 SVGIG (reference sequence). V was pared by 7 bases and J by 6 bases, with 12 bases between. The DNA of the CDR3 is TGTGCCTCCGCGGGGGGCGCTGAAGCTTTCTTT. The encoded protein is CASAGGAEAFF.

This rearrangement joins TRBV14 to TRBJ2-2, with D uncertain. The germline V gene encodes CDR1 SGHDN and CDR2 FVKESK. V shed 3 bases and J shed 1 base, with 6 bases lying between them. The CDR3 is made up of 14 amino acids. The CDR3 spells CASSHAGNTGELFF. The DNA for the CDR3 is TGTGCCAGCAGCCACGCCGGGAACACCGGGGAGCTGTTTTTT. The full variable domain, its missing parts supplied by reference TRBV14 and TRBJ2-2, is EAGVTQFPSHSVIEKGQTVTLRCDPISGHDNLYWYRRVMGKEIKFLLHFVKESKQDESGMPNNRFLAERTGGTYSTLKVQPAELEDSGVYFCASSHAGNTGELFFGEGSRLTVL.

CDR3 protein: CASSLVQGAGANVLTF. The DNA for the CDR3 is TGTGCCAGCAGCTTAGTTCAAGGGGCTGGGGCCAACGTCCTGACTTTC. The genes are TRBV11-2 and TRBJ2-6; D is perhaps TRBD1 (5 bases). The CDR3 runs 16 residues. Trimming removed 1 base at V and 2 bases at J, with 9 bases between. CDR1 and CDR2 (germline): SGHAT, FQNNGV.

This rearrangement joins TRBV7-2 to TRBJ2-5; maybe TRBD2 (6 bases). The germline V and J ends were trimmed by 3 bases and 2 bases, with 10 bases remaining between them. CDR1 and CDR2 from the germline V gene are SGHTA and FQGNSA. The CDR3 contains 14 residues. The DNA for the CDR3 is TGTGCCAGCAGCTTCGGGACTTCTCAAGAGACCCAGTACTTC. It codes for CASSFGTSQETQYF.

The chain joins TRBV4-1 to TRBJ2-2, with 7 bases identical to TRBD1. V dropped 1 base and J dropped 0; count of bases not matched to a gene: 5. Germline assignment: CDR1 MGHRA and CDR2 YSYEKL. This CDR3 has 17 amino acids. Here the CDR3 reads CASSQGPGQSNTGELFF. The CDR3, as DNA: TGCGCCAGCAGCCAAGGGCCGGGACAGTCGAACACCGGGGAGCTGTTTTTT.

This chain uses TRBV30 with TRBJ2-5; D perhaps matches TRBD1 (5 bases). This CDR3 has 13 residues. The V gene lost 2 bases and the J gene lost 5 bases, with 12 bases spanning the gap. Germline CDR1 is GTSNPN and CDR2 is SVGIG (reference sequence). The CDR3 spells CAWSIGAAETQYF. The CDR3 nucleotides are TGTGCCTGGAGTATAGGGGCCGCTGAGACCCAGTACTTC. The whole variable domain, remainder taken from reference TRBV30 and TRBJ2-5, is SQTIHQWPATLVQPVGSPLSLECTVEGTSNPNLYWYRQAAGRGLQLLFYSVGIGQISSEVPQNLSASRPQDRQFILSSKKLLLSDSGFYLCAWSIGAAETQYFGPGTRLLVL.

The V call is TRBV9, the J call TRBJ2-1; 10 positions agree with TRBD2. Germline CDR1 is SGDLS and CDR2 is YYNGEE. Unmatched junction bases numbered 7, after V lost 1 base and J lost 12 bases. This CDR3 has 14 residues. The CDR3 DNA follows: TGTGCCAGCAGCGTAAGTCTAGCGGGAGTGGTGCAGTTCTTC. As protein: CASSVSLAGVVQFF. Based on the CDR3 plus reference TRBV9 and TRBJ2-1, the full variable domain is DSGVTQTPKHLITATGQRVTLRCSPRSGDLSVYWYQQSLDQGLQFLIQYYNGEERAKGNILERFSAQQFPDLHSELNLSSLELGDSALYFCASSVSLAGVVQFFGPGTRLTVL.

V usage is TRBV30 and J usage is TRBJ1-1, with D possibly matching TRBD1 (6 bases). Germline V gene lookup returns CDR1 GTSNPN and CDR2 SVGIG (reference sequence). The germline V and J ends were trimmed by 4 bases and 6 bases, with 9 bases remaining between them. The CDR3 contains 11 residues. Here the CDR3 reads CAWKGVAEAFF. The CDR3 DNA sequence: TGTGCCTGGAAGGGGGTGGCTGAAGCTTTCTTT.